The next 17 T cell receptor beta chains were all read from a single sample in a study of beta chain features in type 1 diabetes. Isolated RNA was reverse transcribed in full, so expressed TCRB transcripts were sequenced. Clones were read by immunoSEQ multiplex PCR, and TCRdb kept only the in-frame ones, dropping some. The table shows under 800,000 clones, with 15% to 18% occurring only once. Sequencing input: naive CD4+ T cells from blood. The receptor source for this set is a man younger than 30 in good health.

This chain uses TRBV9 with TRBJ2-1, with unresolved D. V shed 1 base and J shed 0 bases, with 11 bases lying between them. This CDR3 has 16 residues. Germline CDR1 is SGDLS and CDR2 is YYNGEE. The CDR3 sequence: CASSVIWRSSYNEQFF. DNA for the CDR3: TGTGCCAGCAGCGTAATCTGGCGTAGCTCCTACAATGAGCAGTTCTTC.

The V call is TRBV2, the J call TRBJ2-2; 8 bases are a match to TRBD1. CDR1 is SNHLY, CDR2 FYNNEI, per germline. The CDR3 covers 15 residues. J was trimmed by 1 base and V by 4 bases; bases with no gene match: 2. The CDR3 loop is CASSGGTGNTGELFF. For the CDR3, the DNA is TGTGCCAGCAGTGGCGGGACAGGGAACACCGGGGAGCTGTTTTTT. The whole variable domain, filled in from reference TRBV2 and TRBJ2-2, reads EPEVTQTPSHQVTQMGQEVILRCVPISNHLYFYWYRQILGQKVEFLVSFYNNEISEKSEIFDDQFSVERPDGSNFTLKIRSTKLEDSAMYFCASSGGTGNTGELFFGEGSRLTVL.

This clone showed up just a few times. The chain has TRBV11-1 and TRBJ2-1; TRBD2 might be the D (5 bases). This CDR3 contains 14 residues. Germline V CDR1 and CDR2: SGHAT, FQDESV (reference sequence). Trimming took 3 bases from V and 4 from J, leaving 10 bases between them. CDR3 amino acids: CASSLAREYNEQFF. The CDR3 DNA follows: TGTGCCAGCAGCTTGGCCCGGGAATACAATGAGCAGTTCTTC.

This clone was found a few times. Other DNA sequences in the sample encode the same CDR3. The genes are TRBV7-2 and TRBJ2-7; tentatively, D is TRBD2 (6 bases). CDR3 length: 13 amino acids. Trimming took off 4 bases at V and 4 bases at J, with 11 bases between the two ends. The V gene's germline CDR1 is SGHTA and CDR2 FQGNSA. The CDR3 DNA reads TGTGCCAGCAGCTCCCGTGGGGGGTACGAGCAGTACTTC. Encoded protein: CASSSRGGYEQYF.

This clone has more than one count but fewer than ten. This chain links TRBV19 with TRBJ2-5; TRBD1 matches at 7 bases. CDR1 is LNHDA and CDR2 is SQIVND in the germline V gene (reference sequence). V lost 8 bases to trimming and J lost 4 bases; unmatched junction nucleotides: 1. The CDR3 has 11 amino acids. The CDR3 region is CASRQGETQYF. The CDR3 DNA reads TGTGCCAGTCGACAGGGAGAGACCCAGTACTTC.

The chain combines TRBV15 with TRBJ1-1; D is uncertain. This CDR3 has 17 residues. V gave up 0 bases and J gave up 3 bases, with 17 bases separating them. Looked up from germline, CDR1 is LNHNV and CDR2 is YYDKDF (reference sequence). CDR3 residues: CATSRDRAMVSDTEAFF. DNA for the CDR3: TGTGCCACCAGCAGAGATAGGGCGATGGTTTCGGACACTGAAGCTTTCTTT.

The J gene is TRBJ1-2, the V gene TRBV11-2; 8 bases are a match to TRBD1. The CDR3 is made up of 15 amino acids. J gave up 2 bases and V 4 bases, and 6 bases lay outside the gene matches. From germline, CDR1 is SGHAT and CDR2 FQNNGV. The DNA for the CDR3 is TGTGCCAGCAGCTCCCGACAGGGGATGAACTATGGCTACACCTTC. Amino acids: CASSSRQGMNYGYTF.

This chain links TRBV2 with TRBJ2-1; D ambiguous. The CDR3 has 15 residues. CDR1 is SNHLY, CDR2 FYNNEI, per germline. Trimming shortened V by 5 bases and J by 0 bases, and 11 bases separated the two germline ends. CDR3 in amino acids: CASSKTESSYNEQFF. The CDR3 DNA sequence: TGTGCCAGCAGTAAAACTGAGAGCTCCTACAATGAGCAGTTCTTC.

This clone was seen only a few times. The V and J genes are TRBV30 and TRBJ1-4; D remains ambiguous. Germline V lookup: CDR1 GTSNPN, CDR2 SVGIG (reference sequence). Trimming took off 0 bases at V and 7 bases at J, with 12 bases between the two ends. The CDR3 runs to 14 residues. CDR3 sequence reads: CAWSVSSRLEKLFF. Written as DNA, the CDR3 is TGTGCCTGGAGTGTATCCTCTAGACTTGAAAAACTGTTTTTT.

In this sample, this clone turned up a few times. The V and J genes are TRBV29-1 and TRBJ1-2; D unresolved. This CDR3 has 13 amino acids. The ends were cut back, 0 bases at V and 4 bases at J, with 9 bases in the middle. Germline CDR1 is SQVTM and CDR2 is ANQGSEA. The CDR3 nucleotides are TGCAGCGTTGAAGACGGAAGGGTCTATGGCTACACCTTC. Its protein is CSVEDGRVYGYTF.

This clone was counted a few times. The genes are TRBV14 and TRBJ1-2; D is ambiguous. This CDR3 is built from 16 residues. The germline V gene encodes CDR1 SGHDN and CDR2 FVKESK. V lost 4 bases to trimming and J lost 2 bases, with 17 bases between them. The CDR3 DNA reads TGTGCCAGCAGCCCCCATGGGAAGGGTAGAAACTATGGCTACACCTTC. Protein product: CASSPHGKGRNYGYTF.

The chain joins TRBV7-2 to TRBJ2-1; 8 bases match TRBD2. The CDR3 spans 14 residues. The junction had 5 bases not matched to a gene; V was cut back by 4 bases and J by 6 bases. Germline V lookup: CDR1 SGHTA, CDR2 FQGNSA. This CDR3 reads CASSSPLAGNEQFF. In nucleotides, the CDR3 is TGTGCCAGCAGCTCGCCCCTAGCGGGCAATGAGCAGTTCTTC.

The rearrangement uses TRBV20-1 and TRBJ1-2; 7 bases fit TRBD1. Germline V lookup: CDR1 DFQATT, CDR2 SNEGSKA (reference sequence). The CDR3 covers 10 residues. With V trimmed by 6 bases and J by 8 bases, 3 bases remained unmatched. CDR3: CSAGQAGYTF. CDR3 nucleotide sequence: TGCAGTGCCGGACAGGCGGGCTACACCTTC.

The rearrangement links TRBV28 to TRBJ1-5; no firm D call. Germline V gives CDR1 MDHEN, CDR2 SYDVKM. Trimming took 4 bases from V and 0 from J, leaving 4 bases between them. The CDR3 runs to 13 residues. Here the CDR3 reads CASSWLSNQPQHF. The CDR3 coding sequence is TGTGCCAGCAGTTGGCTTAGCAATCAGCCCCAGCATTTT.

The chain has TRBV7-2 and TRBJ2-3, with D perhaps TRBD1 (5 bases). The V end was cut by 1 base, the J end by 2 bases, with 7 bases between. The germline gives CDR1 SGHTA, CDR2 FQGNSA. The CDR3 sequence is 14 residues long. CDR3 protein: CASSLVGATDTQYF. The DNA for the CDR3 is TGTGCCAGCAGCTTAGTTGGGGCCACAGATACGCAGTATTTT.

This sequence joins TRBV7-2 and TRBJ2-1, with D hard to call. With 1 base removed from V and 4 bases from J, the gap between germline ends came to 8 bases. The CDR3 runs to 14 residues. Germline assignment: CDR1 SGHTA and CDR2 FQGNSA. The CDR3 here is CASSLDGVYNEQFF. The CDR3 DNA follows: TGTGCCAGCAGCTTAGACGGAGTATACAATGAGCAGTTCTTC. The full variable domain, completed using reference TRBV7-2 and TRBJ2-1, is GAGVSQSPSNKVTEKGKDVELRCDPISGHTALYWYRQSLGQGLEFLIYFQGNSAPDKSGLPSDRFSAERTGGSVSTLTIQRTQQEDSAVYLCASSLDGVYNEQFFGPGTRLTVL.

This clone showed up just a few times. V gene TRBV6-5 combines with J gene TRBJ2-7; D may correspond to TRBD1 or TRBD2 (6 bases each). The CDR3 has 15 amino acids. The germline gives CDR1 MNHEY, CDR2 SVGAGI. V lost 9 bases and J lost 1, with 19 bases in between. CDR3 protein: CASSEGGVGSYEQYF. The CDR3 DNA follows: TGTGCCAGTTCGGAGGGGGGCGTCGGATCCTACGAGCAGTACTTC.